Listed here are 12 T cell receptor beta chains from one sample, sequenced in a study of blood T cell repertoires in COVID-19. Produced via immunoSEQ multiplex PCR; TCRdb's table is partial and in-frame only. Of about 29,000 clones in the sample, around 89% were seen once. The specimen sequenced was peripheral blood. These receptors were obtained from a man older than 75 with acute or convalescent COVID-19.

This clone has just a few counts. The chain carries TRBV28 and TRBJ2-3; possibly TRBD1 for D (5 bases). V shed 4 bases and J shed 0 bases, with 11 bases lying between them. CDR1 and CDR2 from the germline V gene are MDHEN and SYDVKM. There are 15 residues in the CDR3. The CDR3 sequence is CASSSSGRSTDTQYF. The CDR3 DNA reads TGTGCCAGCAGTTCCTCAGGGCGGAGCACAGATACGCAGTATTTT.

This chain joins TRBV5-4 and TRBJ1-1; no firm D call. Trimming stripped 4 bases from V and 0 bases from J, with 16 bases between. This CDR3 is built from 16 residues. The germline V gene encodes CDR1 SGHNT and CDR2 YYREEE (reference sequence). The DNA of the CDR3 is TGTGCCAGCAGCCCACGGGGAATAAAGATGAACACTGAAGCTTTCTTT. Protein: CASSPRGIKMNTEAFF.

This sequence joins TRBV25-1 and TRBJ1-2; D gene uncertain. The CDR3 extends over 14 amino acids. The V end lost 2 bases, the J end lost 8 bases, and 15 bases lay between the germline ends. From germline, CDR1 is MGHDK and CDR2 SYGVNS. CDR3 loop: CASSEEGPSGGYTF. The CDR3 nucleotides read TGTGCCAGCAGTGAAGAAGGTCCCTCGGGAGGCTACACCTTC.

The rearrangement links TRBV19 to TRBJ2-7; 7 bases fit TRBD2. The CDR3 spans 15 residues. The junction had 8 bases not matched to a gene; V was cut back by 3 bases and J by 3 bases. Germline V lookup: CDR1 LNHDA, CDR2 SQIVND (reference sequence). The CDR3 is CASSIGTSGDYEQYF. In DNA, the CDR3 is TGTGCCAGTAGTATCGGGACGAGCGGGGACTACGAGCAGTACTTC.

The chain joins TRBV4-2 to TRBJ1-2, with no clear D. The CDR3 extends over 15 amino acids. Germline CDR1 reads LGHNA; CDR2 reads YNFKEQ. The germline V and J ends were trimmed by 0 bases and 8 bases, with 16 bases remaining between them. CDR3 nucleotides: TGTGCCAGCAGCCAAGATCGGGCCCCCGCGGGCGGCTACACCTTC. Encoded protein: CASSQDRAPAGGYTF.

This clone occurred once. V and J are TRBV19 and TRBJ2-1; D perhaps matches TRBD1 (5 bases). V was clipped by 3 bases and J by 7 bases, with 10 bases between them. The CDR3 length is 13 residues. CDR1 and CDR2 from the germline V gene are LNHDA and SQIVND (reference sequence). The CDR3 coding sequence is TGTGCCAGTAGTATCACGCCAGGGAATGAGCAGTTCTTC. As protein: CASSITPGNEQFF.

CDR3 nucleotides: TGTGCCACCAGCAGAATTAACAGGGGCGAGCAGTACTTC. Translating it yields CATSRINRGEQYF. The rearrangement joins TRBV15 to TRBJ2-7; 7 bases are a match to TRBD1. Germline V gene data show CDR1 as LNHNV and CDR2 as YYDKDF (reference sequence). CDR3 length equals 13 residues. The J segment lost 6 bases and the V segment lost 2 bases, leaving 4 bases of the junction unmatched.

The chain recombines TRBV9 with TRBJ2-7; the D gene is possibly TRBD1 (6 bases). Germline lookup yields CDR1 SGDLS and CDR2 YYNGEE. Trimming took off 0 bases at V and 6 bases at J, with 22 bases between the two ends. The CDR3 has 17 residues. CDR3 DNA sequence: TGTGCCAGCAGCGTAGATCCGGGACAAGGCGCCCGGGGCGAGCAGTACTTC. Protein: CASSVDPGQGARGEQYF.

The V call is TRBV30, the J call TRBJ1-5; 7 bases line up with TRBD1. The CDR3 loop spans 18 amino acids. Trimming at V came to 3 bases and at J to 0 bases, leaving 14 bases not matched to a gene. The germline V gene has CDR1 GTSNPN and CDR2 SVGIG (reference sequence). CDR3 in amino acids: CAWRPGQFVGYSNQPQHF. The CDR3 nucleotides read TGTGCCTGGAGACCGGGACAGTTTGTCGGGTATAGCAATCAGCCCCAGCATTTT.

This clone was counted a single time. The CDR3 sequence is CASRSGGNTIYF. The CDR3 DNA sequence: TGTGCCAGCAGGTCAGGGGGAAACACCATATATTTT. The chain has TRBV6-5 and TRBJ1-3; D possibly corresponds to TRBD1 (5 bases). Between the trimmed V and J ends, which lost 6 bases and 4 bases, there was a span of 7 bases. From germline, CDR1 is MNHEY and CDR2 SVGAGI. This CDR3 has 12 amino acids.

The rearrangement joins TRBV6-2 or TRBV6-3 to TRBJ2-5; 14 positions match TRBD2. Germline V gene sequence: CDR1 MNHEY, CDR2 SVGEGT. The CDR3 loop spans 15 amino acids. J gave up 6 bases and V 6 bases, and 6 bases lay outside the gene matches. The CDR3 sequence: CASSPGLAGAQTQYF. The CDR3 DNA follows: TGTGCCAGCAGCCCGGGACTAGCGGGGGCGCAGACCCAGTACTTC.

The V gene is TRBV20-1, the J gene TRBJ2-7; no clear D gene. The germline V and J ends were trimmed by 3 bases and 3 bases, with 9 bases remaining between them. This CDR3 has 12 residues. CDR1 DFQATT and CDR2 SNEGSKA come from the germline V gene (reference sequence). As DNA, the CDR3 is TGCAGTGCTAGTAACAGTCTCTACGAGCAGTACTTC. Residues: CSASNSLYEQYF.